This TCR beta chain was recovered during a study of CD8+CD57+ T cells in acquired aplastic anemia. Study-level background: The study obtained an average of around 2.9 ug of DNA from sorted CD4+ and CD8+ cells. Overall study results and limits: The study found no significant CD8+ Simpson's diversity difference between patients and controls.

The template used for profiling TCR beta VDJ and CDR3 was genomic DNA. One entry per CDR3 protein, called by TCRdb with MiXCR from the reads. The sample carries approximately 98,000 distinct CDR3 sequences, roughly two thirds recorded once. Only patients with CD8+CD57+ cell expansion on flow cytometry were chosen for sequencing. The patients all had a severe acquired aplastic anemia diagnosis. None of the patients had been given any therapy when their blood was sampled. Concerning this clonotype: Antigen specificity is unknown.

Germline V gives CDR1 SNHLY, CDR2 FYNNEI. J gave up 9 bases and V 3 bases, and 5 bases lay outside the gene matches. The CDR3 has 13 amino acids. Sequencing was done on a sample of sorted CD4+, CD8+, or CD8+CD57+ T cells (not recorded which) from PBMCs. The chain is built from TRBV2 and TRBJ2-3; 8 bases are shared with TRBD2. The TCR sequence derives from a human donor with aplastic anemia. The CDR3 DNA is TGTGCCAGCAGTGATAGCGGGGTATCCACGCAGTATTTT. Protein sequence: CASSDSGVSTQYF.